This T cell receptor beta chain was observed in a study of shared clonotypes between healthy human individuals. Points from the study as a whole: Naive CD4 clonotypes were shared across several donors at roughly 5%.

Caucasian adults living in Nashville, Tennessee, provided all samples. Replicate PCRs for sorted subsets used 200 ng DNA; this equaled around 29,000 T cell genomes. Data came from immunoSEQ multiplex PCR; TCRdb stores just in-frame clones and leaves some out. The sample includes approximately 530,000 clones, about 95% of them seen just once. Concerning this clone: Its cognate antigen is unknown.

The trim removed 4 bases at V and 4 bases at J, leaving 3 bases unmatched. The CDR3 is made up of 13 amino acids. The germline V gene has CDR1 MNHNS and CDR2 SASEGT. The sequenced material came from naive CD4+ T cells sorted from blood. As to subset: CD45RA+ positively selected. This chain links TRBV6-1 with TRBJ1-2; 7 nucleotides match TRBD1. This receptor was taken from a young woman in good health. The CDR3 sequence: CASSAWDSYGYTF. As DNA, the CDR3 is TGTGCCAGCAGTGCCTGGGACAGCTATGGCTACACCTTC.